Given below is one T cell receptor (beta chain) in context. V lost 11 bases, J lost 7 bases, and 8 bases stayed unmatched. Germline assignment: CDR1 SNHLY and CDR2 FYNNEI. The CDR3 contains 13 residues. These data are taken from a study of blood T cell repertoires in COVID-19. Here immunoSEQ multiplex PCR was the method, and the copy in TCRdb shows in-frame clones only, minus some. The data hold fewer than 300,000 clones, with roughly 88% observed a single time. The receptor was isolated from a woman aged 25 to 39 who had recovered from COVID-19. The sample consisted of PBMCs or T cells enriched from blood (not recorded which). This chain uses TRBV2 with TRBJ2-1; TRBD1 matches at 10 bases. Here the CDR3 DNA reads TGTGCCGGCCCCGGGACAGGGGTGAATGAGCAGTTCTTC. Encoded protein: CAGPGTGVNEQFF.